This record concerns one T cell receptor beta chain sequence. Its antigen remains unidentified. This entry is derived from a study of cytomegalovirus exposure and HLA in healthy donors. Whole-study context: Genetic ancestry analysis placed around 76% of the 398 donors that were genotyped in the Caucasian-associated cluster. Study-wide results and caveats: A later analysis showed TCR association rates differing by HLA locus, peaking at DRB1 and lowest at HLA-C.

In the PCR, 60 Vbeta and 13 Jbeta primers were used. The protocol was immunoSEQ multiplex PCR, while the TCRdb copy is restricted to in-frame clones and leaves out a portion. The sample table includes around 44,000 clones. This CDR3 region has 13 residues. V shed 8 bases, J shed 6 bases, and the junction held 6 bases outside the gene matches. Germline CDR1 is MDHEN and CDR2 is SYDVKM. This chain connects TRBV28 to TRBJ1-4, with 7 nucleotides matching TRBD1. The receptor's source is a male donor in good health and CMV-seropositive. What was sequenced was PBMCs. The CDR3 region is CASGTVLYEKLFF. Written as DNA, the CDR3 is TGTGCCAGCGGGACAGTCCTTTATGAAAAACTGTTTTTT.